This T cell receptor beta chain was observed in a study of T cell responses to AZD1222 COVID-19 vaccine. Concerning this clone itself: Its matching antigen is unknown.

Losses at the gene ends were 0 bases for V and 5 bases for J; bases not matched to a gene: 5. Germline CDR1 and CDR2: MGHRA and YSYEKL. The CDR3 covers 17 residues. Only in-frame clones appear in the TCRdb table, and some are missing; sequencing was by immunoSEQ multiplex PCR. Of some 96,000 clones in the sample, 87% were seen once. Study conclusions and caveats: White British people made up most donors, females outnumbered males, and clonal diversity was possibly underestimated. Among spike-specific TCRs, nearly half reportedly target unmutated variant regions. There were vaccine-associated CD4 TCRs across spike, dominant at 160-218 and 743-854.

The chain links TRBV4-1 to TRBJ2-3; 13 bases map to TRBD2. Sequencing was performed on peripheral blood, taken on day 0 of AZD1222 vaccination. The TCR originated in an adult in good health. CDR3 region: CASSQEGLAGAVDTQYF. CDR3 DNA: TGCGCCAGCAGCCAAGAAGGACTAGCGGGAGCGGTAGATACGCAGTATTTT.